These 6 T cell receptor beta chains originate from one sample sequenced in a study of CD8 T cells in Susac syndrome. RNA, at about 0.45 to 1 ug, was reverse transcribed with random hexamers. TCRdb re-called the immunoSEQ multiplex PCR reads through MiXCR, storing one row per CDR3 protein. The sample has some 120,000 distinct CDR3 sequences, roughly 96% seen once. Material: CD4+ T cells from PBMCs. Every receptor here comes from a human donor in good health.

CDR3 nucleotides: TGTGCCAGCTCACCTGTTGAGGATTACGAGCAGTACTTC. This gives the protein CASSPVEDYEQYF. This chain connects TRBV18 to TRBJ2-7; D is unresolved. Looked up from germline, CDR1 is KGHSH and CDR2 is LQKENI. The CDR3 has 13 residues. V was shortened by 3 bases and J by 4 bases, with 10 bases between the two germline ends. Full variable domain (rest looked up from reference TRBV18 and TRBJ2-7): NAGVMQNPRHLVRRRGQEARLRCSPMKGHSHVYWYRQLPEEGLKFMVYLQKENIIDESGMPKERFSAEFPKEGPSILRIQQVVRGDSAAYFCASSPVEDYEQYFGPGTRLTVT.

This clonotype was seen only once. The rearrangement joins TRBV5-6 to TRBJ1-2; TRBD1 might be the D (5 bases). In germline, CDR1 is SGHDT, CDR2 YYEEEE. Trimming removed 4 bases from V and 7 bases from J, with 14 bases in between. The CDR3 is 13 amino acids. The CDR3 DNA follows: TGTGCCAGCAGCCTGACGGGGGTAACTGGCTACACCTTC. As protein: CASSLTGVTGYTF.

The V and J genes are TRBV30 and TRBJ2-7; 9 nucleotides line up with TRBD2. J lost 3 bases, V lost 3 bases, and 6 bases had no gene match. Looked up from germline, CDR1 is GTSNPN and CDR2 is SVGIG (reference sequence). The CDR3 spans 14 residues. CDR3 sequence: CAWRKVAGDYEQYF. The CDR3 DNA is TGTGCCTGGAGGAAGGTAGCGGGAGACTACGAGCAGTACTTC.

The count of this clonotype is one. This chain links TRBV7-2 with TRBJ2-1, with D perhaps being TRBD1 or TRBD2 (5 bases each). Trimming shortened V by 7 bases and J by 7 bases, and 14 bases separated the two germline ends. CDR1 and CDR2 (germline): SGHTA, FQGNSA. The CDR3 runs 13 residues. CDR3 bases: TGTGCCAGCACCCCCGGGGCCCTTAATGAGCAGTTCTTC. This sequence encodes CASTPGALNEQFF.

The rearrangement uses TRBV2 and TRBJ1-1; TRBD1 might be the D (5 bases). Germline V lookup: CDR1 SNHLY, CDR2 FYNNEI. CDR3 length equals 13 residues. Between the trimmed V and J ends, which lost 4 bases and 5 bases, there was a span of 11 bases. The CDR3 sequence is CASSVLGETEAFF. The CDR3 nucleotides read TGTGCCAGCAGTGTATTAGGGGAAACTGAAGCTTTCTTT.

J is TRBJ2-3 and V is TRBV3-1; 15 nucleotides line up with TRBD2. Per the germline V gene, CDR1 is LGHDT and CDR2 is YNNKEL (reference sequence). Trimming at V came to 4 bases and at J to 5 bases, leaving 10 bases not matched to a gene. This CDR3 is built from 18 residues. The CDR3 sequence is CASSPAGLAGGRGDTQYF. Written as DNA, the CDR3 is TGTGCCAGCAGCCCCGCCGGACTAGCGGGAGGGCGGGGAGATACGCAGTATTTT.